This TCR beta chain was found in a study of blood T cell repertoires in COVID-19. Study at large: Samples taken during acute and convalescent COVID-19 were collected in the United States, Italy and Spain. T cells, B-cell-depleted T cells, or PBMCs supplied cDNA or gDNA.

The V gene's germline CDR1 is GTSNPN and CDR2 SVGIG (reference sequence). The CDR3 is 14 amino acids. The ends lost 3 bases at V and 7 bases at J; junction bases unmatched: 5. Original processing notes: Scientists estimated how many nucleated cells there were by amplifying reference gene primers. Method: immunoSEQ multiplex PCR; TCRdb's copy keeps in-frame clones and lacks some. That table supplies the V and J calls and clone size; D and trimming were determined from the DNA. The sample lists about 140,000 clones, about 90% occurring once. This clone was picked up a small number of times. This receptor was identified in a woman over 75 with acute or convalescent COVID-19. The sequencing sample was made of peripheral blood. The chain uses TRBV30 and TRBJ2-3; TRBD2 matches 12 bases. The CDR3 DNA follows: TGTGCCTGGAGGTCTAGCGGGGGGGCGTATACGCAGTATTTT. Amino acids: CAWRSSGGAYTQYF.